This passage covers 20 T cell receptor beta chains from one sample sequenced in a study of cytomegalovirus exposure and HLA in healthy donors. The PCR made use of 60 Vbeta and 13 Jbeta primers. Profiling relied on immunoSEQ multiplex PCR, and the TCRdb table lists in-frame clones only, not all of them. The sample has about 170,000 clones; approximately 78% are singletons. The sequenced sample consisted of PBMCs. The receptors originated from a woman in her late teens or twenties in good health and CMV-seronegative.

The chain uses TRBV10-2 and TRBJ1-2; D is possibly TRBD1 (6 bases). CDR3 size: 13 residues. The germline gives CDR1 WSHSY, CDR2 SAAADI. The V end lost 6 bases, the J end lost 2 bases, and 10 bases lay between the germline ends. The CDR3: CASSAGTNYGYTF. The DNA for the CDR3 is TGCGCCAGCAGCGCAGGGACAAACTATGGCTACACCTTC.

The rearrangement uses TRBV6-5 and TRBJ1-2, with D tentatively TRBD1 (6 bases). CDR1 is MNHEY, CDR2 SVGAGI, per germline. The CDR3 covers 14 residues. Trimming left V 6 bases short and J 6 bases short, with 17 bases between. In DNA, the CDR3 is TGTGCCAGCAGCCTCCTCCGGGCAGGGGATGGCTACACCTTC. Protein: CASSLLRAGDGYTF.

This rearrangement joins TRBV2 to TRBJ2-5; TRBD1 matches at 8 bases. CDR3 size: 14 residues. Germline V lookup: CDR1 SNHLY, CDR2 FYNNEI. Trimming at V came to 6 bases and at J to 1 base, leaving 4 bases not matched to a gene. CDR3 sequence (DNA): TGTGCCAGCAGCTGGGACAGGCGCCAAGAGACCCAGTACTTC. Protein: CASSWDRRQETQYF.

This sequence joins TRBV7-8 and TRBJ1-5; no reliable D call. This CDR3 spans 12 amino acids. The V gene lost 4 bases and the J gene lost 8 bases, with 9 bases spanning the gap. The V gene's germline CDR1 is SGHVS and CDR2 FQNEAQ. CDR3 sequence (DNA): TGTGCCAGCAGCTCGGGGTGGGAGCCCCAGCATTTT. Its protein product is CASSSGWEPQHF.

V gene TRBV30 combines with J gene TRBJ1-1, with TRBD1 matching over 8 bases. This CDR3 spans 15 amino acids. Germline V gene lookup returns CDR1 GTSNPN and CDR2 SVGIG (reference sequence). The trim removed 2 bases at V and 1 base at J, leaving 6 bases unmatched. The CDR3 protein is CAWSPGGLGNTEAFF. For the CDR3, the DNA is TGTGCCTGGAGTCCAGGGGGCCTGGGGAACACTGAAGCTTTCTTT.

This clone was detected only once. In nucleotides, the CDR3 is TGTGCCAGCAGTTTGTGGGACAGAGTGAACACTGAAGCTTTCTTT. It yields the protein CASSLWDRVNTEAFF. The chain combines TRBV27 with TRBJ1-1; TRBD1 agrees at 7 bases. With 3 bases clipped from V and 0 bases from J, the junction kept 4 bases outside the gene matches. The CDR3 sequence is 15 residues long. The germline V gene has CDR1 MNHEY and CDR2 SMNVEV (reference sequence).

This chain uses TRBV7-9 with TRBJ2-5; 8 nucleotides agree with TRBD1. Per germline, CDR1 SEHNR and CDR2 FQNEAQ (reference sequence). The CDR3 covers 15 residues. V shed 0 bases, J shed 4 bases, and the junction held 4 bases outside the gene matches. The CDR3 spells CASSLADRDLETQYF. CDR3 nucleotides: TGTGCCAGCAGCTTAGCGGACAGGGACTTAGAGACCCAGTACTTC.

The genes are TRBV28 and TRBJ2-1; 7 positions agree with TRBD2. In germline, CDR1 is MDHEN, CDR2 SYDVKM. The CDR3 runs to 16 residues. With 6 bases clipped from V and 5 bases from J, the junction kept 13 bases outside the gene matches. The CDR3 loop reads CASSYSPSGGDNEQFF. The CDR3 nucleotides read TGTGCCAGCAGCTATTCACCTAGCGGAGGCGACAATGAGCAGTTCTTC.

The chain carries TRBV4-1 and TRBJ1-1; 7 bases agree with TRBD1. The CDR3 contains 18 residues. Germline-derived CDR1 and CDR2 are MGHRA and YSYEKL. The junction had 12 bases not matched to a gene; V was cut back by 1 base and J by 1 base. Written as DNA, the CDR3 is TGCGCCAGCAGCCAAGGTCGATCCTCAGGGGGTGCGAACACTGAAGCTTTCTTT. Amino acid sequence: CASSQGRSSGGANTEAFF.

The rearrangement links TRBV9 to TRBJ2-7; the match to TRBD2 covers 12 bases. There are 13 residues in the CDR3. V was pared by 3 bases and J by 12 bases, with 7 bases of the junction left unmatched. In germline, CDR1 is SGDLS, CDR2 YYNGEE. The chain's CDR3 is CASSEGLAGFPYF. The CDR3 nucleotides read TGTGCCAGCAGCGAGGGACTAGCGGGTTTCCCGTACTTC.

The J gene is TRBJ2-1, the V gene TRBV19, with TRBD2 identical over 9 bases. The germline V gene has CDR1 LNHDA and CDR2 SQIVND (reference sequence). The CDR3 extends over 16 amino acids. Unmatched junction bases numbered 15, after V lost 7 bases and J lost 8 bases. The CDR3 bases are TGTGCCAGTACCATAAGTAGCGGGAGCGGGTGGTATGAGCAGTTCTTC. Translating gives CASTISSGSGWYEQFF.

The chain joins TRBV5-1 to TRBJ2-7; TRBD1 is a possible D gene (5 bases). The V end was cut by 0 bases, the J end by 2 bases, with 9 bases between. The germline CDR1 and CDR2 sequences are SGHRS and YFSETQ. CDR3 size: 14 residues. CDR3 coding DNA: TGCGCCAGCAGCTTGGAGGCAGGGACCTACGAGCAGTACTTC. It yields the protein CASSLEAGTYEQYF.

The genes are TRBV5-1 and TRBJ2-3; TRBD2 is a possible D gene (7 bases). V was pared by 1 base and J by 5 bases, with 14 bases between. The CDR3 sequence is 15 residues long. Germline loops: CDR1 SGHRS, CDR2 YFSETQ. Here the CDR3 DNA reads TGCGCCAGCAGCTTGTTCGGGGGGCGGGTAGATACGCAGTATTTT. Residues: CASSLFGGRVDTQYF.

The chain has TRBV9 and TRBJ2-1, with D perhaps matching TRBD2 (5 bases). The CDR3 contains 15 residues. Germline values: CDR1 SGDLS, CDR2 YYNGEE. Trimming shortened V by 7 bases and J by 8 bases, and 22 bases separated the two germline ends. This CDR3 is CASGPTVGPEDEQFF. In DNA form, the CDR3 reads TGTGCCAGCGGGCCAACCGTAGGCCCGGAGGATGAGCAGTTCTTC.

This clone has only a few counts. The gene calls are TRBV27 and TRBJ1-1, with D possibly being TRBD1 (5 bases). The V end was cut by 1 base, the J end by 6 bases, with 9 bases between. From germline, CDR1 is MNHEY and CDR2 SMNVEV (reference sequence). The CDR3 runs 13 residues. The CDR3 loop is CASSLYAGPEAFF. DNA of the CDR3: TGTGCCAGCAGTTTATATGCAGGGCCTGAAGCTTTCTTT.

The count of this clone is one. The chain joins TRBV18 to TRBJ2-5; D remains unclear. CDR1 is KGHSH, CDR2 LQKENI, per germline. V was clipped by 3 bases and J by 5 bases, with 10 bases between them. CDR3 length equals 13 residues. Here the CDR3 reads CASSPNHRETQYF. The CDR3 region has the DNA TGTGCCAGCTCACCGAACCACCGGGAGACCCAGTACTTC.

The CDR3 DNA reads as TGTGCCAGCTCACTGTCTAGCGGCCCCGTGGAGCAGTACTTC. Translation gives CASSLSSGPVEQYF. This chain uses TRBV18 with TRBJ2-7; 7 positions match TRBD2. Germline assignment: CDR1 KGHSH and CDR2 LQKENI. The CDR3 runs 14 residues. After removal of 4 bases from V and 7 bases from J, the junction contained 10 bases not matched to a gene. The variable domain in full, completed from reference TRBV18 and TRBJ2-7, reads NAGVMQNPRHLVRRRGQEARLRCSPMKGHSHVYWYRQLPEEGLKFMVYLQKENIIDESGMPKERFSAEFPKEGPSILRIQQVVRGDSAAYFCASSLSSGPVEQYFGPGTRLTVT.

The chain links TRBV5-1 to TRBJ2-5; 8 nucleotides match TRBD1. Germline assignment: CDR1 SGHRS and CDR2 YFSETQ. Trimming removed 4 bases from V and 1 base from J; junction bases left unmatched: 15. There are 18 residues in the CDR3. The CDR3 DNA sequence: TGCGCCAGCAGCCGGACGACAGGGGCTCCCTTACTCCAAGAGACCCAGTACTTC. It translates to CASSRTTGAPLLQETQYF.

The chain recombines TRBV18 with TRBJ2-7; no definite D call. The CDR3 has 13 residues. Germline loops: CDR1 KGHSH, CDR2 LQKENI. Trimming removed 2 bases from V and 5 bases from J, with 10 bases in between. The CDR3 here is CASSPSSLNEQYF. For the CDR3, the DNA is TGTGCCAGCTCACCATCCTCACTTAACGAGCAGTACTTC.

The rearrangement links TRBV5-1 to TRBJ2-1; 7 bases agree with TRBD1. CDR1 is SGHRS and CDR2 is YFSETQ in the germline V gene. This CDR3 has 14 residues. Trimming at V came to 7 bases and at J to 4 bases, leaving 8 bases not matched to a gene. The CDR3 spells CASGRRTGYNEQFF. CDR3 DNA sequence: TGCGCCAGCGGGCGGAGGACAGGATACAATGAGCAGTTCTTC.